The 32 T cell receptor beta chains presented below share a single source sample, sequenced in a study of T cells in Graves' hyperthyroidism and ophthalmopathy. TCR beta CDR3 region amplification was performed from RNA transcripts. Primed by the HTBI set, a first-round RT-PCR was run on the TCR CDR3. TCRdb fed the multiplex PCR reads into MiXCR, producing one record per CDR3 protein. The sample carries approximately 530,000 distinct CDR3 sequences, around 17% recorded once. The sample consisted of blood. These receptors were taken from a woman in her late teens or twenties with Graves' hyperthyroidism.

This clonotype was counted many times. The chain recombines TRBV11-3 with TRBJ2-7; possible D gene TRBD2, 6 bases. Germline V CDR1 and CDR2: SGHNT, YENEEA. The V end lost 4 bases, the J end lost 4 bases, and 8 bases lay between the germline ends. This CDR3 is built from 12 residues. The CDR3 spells CASSWDSYEQYF. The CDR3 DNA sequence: TGTGCCAGCAGCTGGGACTCTTACGAGCAGTACTTC.

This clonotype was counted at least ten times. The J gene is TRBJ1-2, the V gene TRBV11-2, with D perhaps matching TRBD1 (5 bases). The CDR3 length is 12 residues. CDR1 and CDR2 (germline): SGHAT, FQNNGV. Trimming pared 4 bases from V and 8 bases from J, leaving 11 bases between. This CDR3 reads CASSSTDWGYTF. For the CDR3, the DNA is TGTGCCAGCAGCTCGACAGATTGGGGCTACACCTTC.

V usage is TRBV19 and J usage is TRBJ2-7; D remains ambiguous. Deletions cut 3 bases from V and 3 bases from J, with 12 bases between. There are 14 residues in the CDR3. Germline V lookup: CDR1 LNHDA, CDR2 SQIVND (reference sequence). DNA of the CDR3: TGTGCCAGTAGTATTAAGGCGGCGATCTACGAGCAGTACTTC. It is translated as CASSIKAAIYEQYF. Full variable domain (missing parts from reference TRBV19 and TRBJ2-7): DGGITQSPKYLFRKEGQNVTLSCEQNLNHDAMYWYRQDPGQGLRLIYYSQIVNDFQKGDIAEGYSVSREKKESFPLTVTSAQKNPTAFYLCASSIKAAIYEQYFGPGTRLTVT.

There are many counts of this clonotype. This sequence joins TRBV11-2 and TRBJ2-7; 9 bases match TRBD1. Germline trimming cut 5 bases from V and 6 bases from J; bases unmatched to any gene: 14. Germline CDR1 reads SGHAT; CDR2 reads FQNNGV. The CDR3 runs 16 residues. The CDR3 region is CASSPKGRTGDGEQYF. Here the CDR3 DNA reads TGTGCCAGCAGCCCTAAGGGGAGGACAGGGGATGGCGAGCAGTACTTC.

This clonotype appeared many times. As DNA, the CDR3 is TGTGCCAGCAGAAAGGAGACAGGGGGTATCTACGAGCAGTACTTC. This sequence encodes CASRKETGGIYEQYF. This chain joins TRBV12-3 or TRBV12-4 and TRBJ2-7; 9 nucleotides match TRBD1. The CDR3 length is 15 residues. The V gene end was trimmed by 6 bases and the J gene end by 3 bases; junction bases not matched to a gene: 9.

In DNA, the CDR3 is TGTGCCAGCAGTGAAGATGGGACAGGGGATGGCTACACCTTC. It yields the protein CASSEDGTGDGYTF. This chain connects TRBV2 to TRBJ1-2; 10 nucleotides align to TRBD1. This CDR3 has 14 residues. Trimming removed 1 base from V and 6 bases from J; junction bases left unmatched: 2. Germline assignment: CDR1 SNHLY and CDR2 FYNNEI.

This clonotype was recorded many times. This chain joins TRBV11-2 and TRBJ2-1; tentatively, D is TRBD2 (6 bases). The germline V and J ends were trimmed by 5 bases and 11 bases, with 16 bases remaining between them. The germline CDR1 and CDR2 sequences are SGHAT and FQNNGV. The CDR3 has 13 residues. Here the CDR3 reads CASSPSRGRKQFF. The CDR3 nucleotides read TGTGCCAGCAGCCCTTCCCGGGGGAGGAAGCAGTTCTTC.

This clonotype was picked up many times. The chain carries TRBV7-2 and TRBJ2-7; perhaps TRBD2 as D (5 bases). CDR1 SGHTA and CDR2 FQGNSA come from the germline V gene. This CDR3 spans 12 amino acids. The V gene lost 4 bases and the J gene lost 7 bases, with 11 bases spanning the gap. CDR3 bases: TGTGCCAGCAGCTCCTATCCGGGGGAGCAGTACTTC. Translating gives CASSSYPGEQYF.

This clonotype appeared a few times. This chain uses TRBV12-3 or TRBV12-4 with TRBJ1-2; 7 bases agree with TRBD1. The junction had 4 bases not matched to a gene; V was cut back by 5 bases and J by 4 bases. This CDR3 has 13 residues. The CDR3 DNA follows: TGTGCCAGCAGTAAGGGGGCATCCTATGGCTACACCTTC. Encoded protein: CASSKGASYGYTF.

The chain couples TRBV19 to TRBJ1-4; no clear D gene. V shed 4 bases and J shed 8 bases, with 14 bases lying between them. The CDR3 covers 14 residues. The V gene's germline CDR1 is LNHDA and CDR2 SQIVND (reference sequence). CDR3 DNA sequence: TGTGCCAGTAGTACCCGAGGGATAATAGAAAAACTGTTTTTT. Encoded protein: CASSTRGIIEKLFF.

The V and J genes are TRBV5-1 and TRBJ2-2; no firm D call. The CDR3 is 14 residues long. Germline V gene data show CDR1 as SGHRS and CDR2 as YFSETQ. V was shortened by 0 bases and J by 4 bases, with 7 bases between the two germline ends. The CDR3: CASSLASATGELFF. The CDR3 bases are TGCGCCAGCAGCTTGGCCTCGGCCACCGGGGAGCTGTTTTTT.

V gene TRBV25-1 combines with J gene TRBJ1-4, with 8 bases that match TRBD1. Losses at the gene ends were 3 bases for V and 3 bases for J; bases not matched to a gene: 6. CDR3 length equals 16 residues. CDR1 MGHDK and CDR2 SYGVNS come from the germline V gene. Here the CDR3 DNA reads TGTGCCAGCAGTGAGTGGACAGGGATCCCTAATGAAAAACTGTTTTTT. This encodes CASSEWTGIPNEKLFF.

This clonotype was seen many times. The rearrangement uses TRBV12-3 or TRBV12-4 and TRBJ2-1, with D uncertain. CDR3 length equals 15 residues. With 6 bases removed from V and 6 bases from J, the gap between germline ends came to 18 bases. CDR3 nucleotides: TGTGCCAGCAGCCGAGGCGGTGGGCTAGTCAATGAGCAGTTCTTC. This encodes CASSRGGGLVNEQFF.

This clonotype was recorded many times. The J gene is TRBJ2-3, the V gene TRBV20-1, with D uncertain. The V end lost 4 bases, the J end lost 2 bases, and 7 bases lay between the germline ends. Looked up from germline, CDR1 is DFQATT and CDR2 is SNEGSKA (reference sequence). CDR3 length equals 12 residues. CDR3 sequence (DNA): TGCAGTGCTAAGCCTAACACAGATACGCAGTATTTT. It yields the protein CSAKPNTDTQYF.

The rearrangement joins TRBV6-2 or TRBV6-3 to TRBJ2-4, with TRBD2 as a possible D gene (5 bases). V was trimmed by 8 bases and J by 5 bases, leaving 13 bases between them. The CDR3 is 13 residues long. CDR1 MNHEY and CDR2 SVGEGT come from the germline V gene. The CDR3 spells CASGTPGENIQYF. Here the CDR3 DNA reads TGTGCCAGCGGCACACCCGGGGAAAACATTCAGTACTTC.

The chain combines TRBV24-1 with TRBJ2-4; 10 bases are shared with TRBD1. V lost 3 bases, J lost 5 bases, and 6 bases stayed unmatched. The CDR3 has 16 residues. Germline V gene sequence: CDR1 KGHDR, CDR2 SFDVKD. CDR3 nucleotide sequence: TGTGCCACCAGTGATGTGGACAGGGGGGGTGAAAACATTCAGTACTTC. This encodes CATSDVDRGGENIQYF.

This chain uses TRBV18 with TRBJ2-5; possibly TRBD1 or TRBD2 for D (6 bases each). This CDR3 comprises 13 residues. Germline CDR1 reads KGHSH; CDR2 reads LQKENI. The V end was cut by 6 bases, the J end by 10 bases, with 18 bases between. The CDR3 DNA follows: TGTGCCAGCTCCCTCGGGGGCGGAGAGGACCAGTACTTC. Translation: CASSLGGGEDQYF. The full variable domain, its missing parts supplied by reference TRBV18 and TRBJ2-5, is NAGVMQNPRHLVRRRGQEARLRCSPMKGHSHVYWYRQLPEEGLKFMVYLQKENIIDESGMPKERFSAEFPKEGPSILRIQQVVRGDSAAYFCASSLGGGEDQYFGPGTRLLVL.

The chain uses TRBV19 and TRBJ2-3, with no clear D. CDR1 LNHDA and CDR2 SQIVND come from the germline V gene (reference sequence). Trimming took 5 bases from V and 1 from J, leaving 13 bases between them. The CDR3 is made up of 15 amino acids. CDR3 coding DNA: TGTGCCAGTAGTTGGGCGCGACCCGGCACAGATACGCAGTATTTT. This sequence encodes CASSWARPGTDTQYF.

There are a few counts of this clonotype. The CDR3 nucleotides are TGTGCCAGCAGCCCACGAGACGGTTACTCCTACGAGCAGTACTTC. Protein product: CASSPRDGYSYEQYF. The V and J genes are TRBV3-1 and TRBJ2-7; D unresolved. CDR3 length: 15 amino acids. The germline V and J ends were trimmed by 4 bases and 0 bases, with 13 bases remaining between them. Germline-derived CDR1 and CDR2 are LGHDT and YNNKEL (reference sequence).

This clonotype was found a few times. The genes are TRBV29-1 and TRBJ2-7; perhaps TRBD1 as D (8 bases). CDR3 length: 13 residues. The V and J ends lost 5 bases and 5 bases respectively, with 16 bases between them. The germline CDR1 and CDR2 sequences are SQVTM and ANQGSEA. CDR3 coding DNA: TGCAGCGTTAAACGAACAGGGGGGGACGAGCAGTACTTC. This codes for CSVKRTGGDEQYF.

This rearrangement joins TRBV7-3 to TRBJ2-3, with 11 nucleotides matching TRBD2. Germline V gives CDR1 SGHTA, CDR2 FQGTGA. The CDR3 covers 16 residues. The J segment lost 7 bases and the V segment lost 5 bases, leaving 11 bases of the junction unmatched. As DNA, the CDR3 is TGTGCCAGCAGCCCTGGTCGAACTAGCGGGAGCCATACGCAGTATTTT. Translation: CASSPGRTSGSHTQYF.

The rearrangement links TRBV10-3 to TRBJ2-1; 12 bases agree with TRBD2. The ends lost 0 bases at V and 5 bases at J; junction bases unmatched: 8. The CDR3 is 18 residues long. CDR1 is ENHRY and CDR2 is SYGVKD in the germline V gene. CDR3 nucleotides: TGTGCCATCAGTGAGTCTCGCACTAGCGGGGGGATCGACAATGAGCAGTTCTTC. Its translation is CAISESRTSGGIDNEQFF.

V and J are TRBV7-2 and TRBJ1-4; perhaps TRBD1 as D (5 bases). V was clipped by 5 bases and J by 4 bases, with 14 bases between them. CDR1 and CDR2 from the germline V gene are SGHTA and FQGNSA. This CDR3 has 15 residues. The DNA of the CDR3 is TGTGCCAGCAGCACTCGGACAATGTATAATGAAAAACTGTTTTTT. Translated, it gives CASSTRTMYNEKLFF.

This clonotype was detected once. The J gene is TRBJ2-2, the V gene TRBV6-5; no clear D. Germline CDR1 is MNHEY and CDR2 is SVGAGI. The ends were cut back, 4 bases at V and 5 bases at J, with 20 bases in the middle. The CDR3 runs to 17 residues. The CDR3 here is CASSWRPTIGQTGELFF. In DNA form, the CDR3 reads TGTGCCAGCAGTTGGAGACCCACTATCGGGCAAACCGGGGAGCTGTTTTTT.

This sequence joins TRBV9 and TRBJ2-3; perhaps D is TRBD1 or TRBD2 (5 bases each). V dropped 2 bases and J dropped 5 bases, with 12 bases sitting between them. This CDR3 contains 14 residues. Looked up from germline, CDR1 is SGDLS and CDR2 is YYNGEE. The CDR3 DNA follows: TGTGCCAGCAGCGTCCGGGGCAGCGGAGATACGCAGTATTTT. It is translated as CASSVRGSGDTQYF.

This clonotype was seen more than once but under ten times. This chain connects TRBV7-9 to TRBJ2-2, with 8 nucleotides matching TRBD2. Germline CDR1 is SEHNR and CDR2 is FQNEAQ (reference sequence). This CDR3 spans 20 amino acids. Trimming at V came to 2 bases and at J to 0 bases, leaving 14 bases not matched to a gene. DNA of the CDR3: TGTGCCAGCAGCTTACGACGGACCCTAGCGGGCAACGCGAACACCGGGGAGCTGTTTTTT. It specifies CASSLRRTLAGNANTGELFF.

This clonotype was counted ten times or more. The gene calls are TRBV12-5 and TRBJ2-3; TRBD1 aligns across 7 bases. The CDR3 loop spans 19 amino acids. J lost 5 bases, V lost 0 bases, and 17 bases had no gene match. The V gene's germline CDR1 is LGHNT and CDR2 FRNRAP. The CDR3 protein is CASGLVRGSSTGVGDTQYF. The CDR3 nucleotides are TGTGCTAGTGGTTTGGTAAGGGGGTCGAGTACAGGGGTAGGAGATACGCAGTATTTT. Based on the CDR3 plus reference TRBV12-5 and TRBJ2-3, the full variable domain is DARVTQTPRHKVTEMGQEVTMRCQPILGHNTVFWYRQTMMQGLELLAYFRNRAPLDDSGMPKDRFSAEMPDATLATLKIQPSEPRDSAVYFCASGLVRGSSTGVGDTQYFGPGTRLTVL.

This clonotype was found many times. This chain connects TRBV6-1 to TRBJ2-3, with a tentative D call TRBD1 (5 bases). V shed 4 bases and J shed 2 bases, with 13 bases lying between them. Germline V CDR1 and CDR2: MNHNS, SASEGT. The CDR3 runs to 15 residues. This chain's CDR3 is CASSATGAPTDTQYF. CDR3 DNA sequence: TGTGCCAGCAGTGCCACTGGGGCCCCCACAGATACGCAGTATTTT.

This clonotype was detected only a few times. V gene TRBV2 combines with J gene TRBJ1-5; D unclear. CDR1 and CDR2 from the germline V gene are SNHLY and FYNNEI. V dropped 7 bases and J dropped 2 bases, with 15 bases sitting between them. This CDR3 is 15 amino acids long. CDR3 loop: CASNRLGLGNQPQHF. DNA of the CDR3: TGTGCCAGCAATCGGCTGGGCTTAGGCAATCAGCCCCAGCATTTT.

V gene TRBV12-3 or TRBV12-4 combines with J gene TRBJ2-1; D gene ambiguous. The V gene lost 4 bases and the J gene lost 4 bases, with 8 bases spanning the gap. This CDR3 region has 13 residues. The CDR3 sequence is CASSYSIYNEQFF. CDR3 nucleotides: TGTGCCAGCAGTTACTCGATTTACAATGAGCAGTTCTTC.

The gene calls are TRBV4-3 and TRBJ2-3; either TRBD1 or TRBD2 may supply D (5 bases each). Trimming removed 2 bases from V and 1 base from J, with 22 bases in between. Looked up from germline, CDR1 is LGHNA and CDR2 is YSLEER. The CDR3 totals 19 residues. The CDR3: CASSQNTGTSGGGTDTQYF. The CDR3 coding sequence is TGCGCCAGCAGCCAAAACACAGGCACTTCCGGAGGCGGCACAGATACGCAGTATTTT.

The CDR3 DNA is TGTGCCAGCAGTGGGTTGGGTTCCTACGAGCAGTACTTC. Translation gives CASSGLGSYEQYF. The rearrangement joins TRBV2 to TRBJ2-7, with D uncertain. Germline loops: CDR1 SNHLY, CDR2 FYNNEI. The CDR3 consists of 13 residues. Deletions cut 4 bases from V and 1 base from J, with 8 bases between.